A single sample gave rise to the 30 T cell receptor beta chains below, sequenced in a study of OX40 agonist ivuxolimab in advanced cancers. To prepare the library, the immunoSEQ multiplex PCR assay was applied. The immuneACCESS repertoire file appears here via TCRdb, limited to in-frame rearrangements. These files lack a portion of the clones; in checked studies, under half of the deficit traces to unresolved V genes, and the cause of the others is not known. For this sample there are tens of thousands of clones; approximately 83% appear just once. About 3% of the sample is held by the ten biggest clonotypes. This sample comprised CD4+ or CD8+ T cells sorted from blood, obtained in a trial of the OX40 agonist ivuxolimab. Receptors originate from an adult with an advanced solid tumor such as melanoma, head and neck, liver or kidney cancer.

V is TRBV9 and J is TRBJ1-1; D is ambiguous. Trimming pared 0 bases from V and 3 bases from J, leaving 6 bases between. CDR3 length: 13 residues. The germline V gene has CDR1 SGDLS and CDR2 YYNGEE. The CDR3 DNA reads as TGTGCCAGCAGCGTAGTTGGGGACACTGAAGCTTTCTTT. Its translation: CASSVVGDTEAFF. The full variable domain, with the rest looked up from reference TRBV9 and TRBJ1-1, is DSGVTQTPKHLITATGQRVTLRCSPRSGDLSVYWYQQSLDQGLQFLIQYYNGEERAKGNILERFSAQQFPDLHSELNLSSLELGDSALYFCASSVVGDTEAFFGQGTRLTVV.

The V gene is TRBV19, the J gene TRBJ1-1; possible D gene TRBD1, 6 bases. The CDR3 contains 14 residues. Germline V gives CDR1 LNHDA, CDR2 SQIVND (reference sequence). The V end was cut by 5 bases, the J end by 4 bases, with 14 bases between. In DNA form, the CDR3 reads TGTGCCAGTAGTGTTTTGGGGGCCGGCACTGAAGCTTTCTTT. The encoded protein is CASSVLGAGTEAFF.

The J gene is TRBJ1-1, the V gene TRBV7-8; D is uncertain. The CDR3 totals 15 residues. The V and J ends lost 3 bases and 1 base respectively, with 12 bases between them. CDR1 and CDR2 (germline): SGHVS, FQNEAQ. CDR3 bases: TGTGCCAGCAGCTTGGAGCTCAATAGGAACACTGAAGCTTTCTTT. Encoded protein: CASSLELNRNTEAFF.

This clone has only a few counts. Written as DNA, the CDR3 is TGTGCCAGCTCACGGGGGGGAGAGACCCAGTACTTC. Protein sequence: CASSRGGETQYF. The chain uses TRBV18 and TRBJ2-5, with 7 bases matching TRBD2. This CDR3 region has 12 residues. Trimming cost V 4 bases and J 4 bases; bases outside gene matches: 0. Germline CDR1 reads KGHSH; CDR2 reads LQKENI.

The chain recombines TRBV19 with TRBJ2-5, with TRBD1 matching over 9 bases. With 5 bases clipped from V and 2 bases from J, the junction kept 9 bases outside the gene matches. The CDR3 loop spans 16 amino acids. Germline V CDR1 and CDR2: LNHDA, SQIVND (reference sequence). The CDR3 bases are TGTGCCAGTAGTGTATCGTCCGGACAGGGGCAAGAGACCCAGTACTTC. It specifies CASSVSSGQGQETQYF.

The sample holds one count of this clone. This sequence joins TRBV7-9 and TRBJ2-2; possibly TRBD2 for D (5 bases). The CDR3 runs 15 residues. V was shortened by 6 bases and J by 7 bases, with 18 bases between the two germline ends. Germline-derived CDR1 and CDR2 are SEHNR and FQNEAQ (reference sequence). Here the CDR3 reads CASRPLGSDIGELFF. The CDR3 DNA is TGTGCCAGCAGACCCTTGGGTAGCGACATCGGGGAGCTGTTTTTT.

This chain links TRBV10-3 with TRBJ1-2; 7 positions agree with TRBD1. The junction had 9 bases not matched to a gene; V was cut back by 3 bases and J by 5 bases. The CDR3 covers 15 residues. Germline V lookup: CDR1 ENHRY, CDR2 SYGVKD. The CDR3 spells CAISDPGTERYGYTF. The CDR3 region has the DNA TGTGCCATCAGTGACCCCGGGACAGAGAGATATGGCTACACCTTC.

The V call is TRBV5-1, the J call TRBJ1-1; a possible D gene is TRBD1 (5 bases). Per the germline V gene, CDR1 is SGHRS and CDR2 is YFSETQ. The V end lost 1 base, the J end lost 5 bases, and 9 bases lay between the germline ends. This CDR3 has 13 amino acids. CDR3 nucleotides: TGCGCCAGCAGCTTGATCAGGGAAACTGAAGCTTTCTTT. Amino acid sequence: CASSLIRETEAFF.

The V call is TRBV11-2, the J call TRBJ1-2; D is possibly TRBD1 (6 bases). This CDR3 comprises 13 residues. Germline-derived CDR1 and CDR2 are SGHAT and FQNNGV. Trimming left V 2 bases short and J 6 bases short, with 10 bases between. CDR3 in amino acids: CASSLQSGDGYTF. CDR3 nucleotide sequence: TGTGCCAGCAGCTTACAGTCAGGGGATGGCTACACCTTC.

This sequence joins TRBV2 and TRBJ2-2, with D possibly matching TRBD1 (6 bases). Per germline, CDR1 SNHLY and CDR2 FYNNEI. This CDR3 is 14 amino acids long. Trimming cost V 7 bases and J 4 bases, with 13 bases left between them. The CDR3 bases are TGTGCCAGCAAAATCGAAGGGGGCACCGGGGAGCTGTTTTTT. The encoded protein is CASKIEGGTGELFF.

J is TRBJ1-1 and V is TRBV20-1, with D hard to call. This CDR3 is built from 11 residues. Germline V gene sequence: CDR1 DFQATT, CDR2 SNEGSKA (reference sequence). V was clipped by 4 bases and J by 1 base, with 4 bases between them. The CDR3 sequence is CSAKWNTEAFF. For the CDR3, the DNA is TGCAGTGCTAAATGGAACACTGAAGCTTTCTTT.

V gene TRBV10-3 combines with J gene TRBJ2-6, with D tentatively TRBD1 or TRBD2 (5 bases each). The CDR3 totals 16 residues. Germline V lookup: CDR1 ENHRY, CDR2 SYGVKD. V was shortened by 6 bases and J by 0 bases, with 12 bases between the two germline ends. Written as DNA, the CDR3 is TGTGCCATCAGACGGGACGGGACCTCTGGGGCCAACGTCCTGACTTTC. Its protein product is CAIRRDGTSGANVLTF.

The V gene is TRBV7-2, the J gene TRBJ2-7; no reliable D call. Germline V gene data show CDR1 as SGHTA and CDR2 as FQGNSA. The V end was cut by 1 base, the J end by 5 bases, with 9 bases between. This CDR3 has 13 amino acids. The CDR3 DNA reads TGTGCCAGCAGCTTAGTAGGGCAGAACGAGCAGTACTTC. Translation: CASSLVGQNEQYF.

This chain uses TRBV10-3 with TRBJ2-2; 7 bases line up with TRBD1. Trimming removed 6 bases from V and 3 bases from J; junction bases left unmatched: 4. CDR1 is ENHRY and CDR2 is SYGVKD in the germline V gene. The CDR3 loop spans 14 amino acids. This CDR3 reads CAIRNTGDTGELFF. The CDR3 DNA is TGTGCCATCAGGAATACAGGGGACACCGGGGAGCTGTTTTTT.

This chain connects TRBV18 to TRBJ2-1; 8 nucleotides line up with TRBD1. This CDR3 comprises 17 residues. CDR1 is KGHSH, CDR2 LQKENI, per germline. V shed 0 bases and J 1 base; nucleotides not matched to a gene: 5. CDR3: CASSPPIGTGSYNEQFF. The CDR3 coding sequence is TGTGCCAGCTCACCACCGATTGGGACAGGATCCTACAATGAGCAGTTCTTC. Using reference TRBV18 and TRBJ2-1 for the parts outside the CDR3, the full variable domain is NAGVMQNPRHLVRRRGQEARLRCSPMKGHSHVYWYRQLPEEGLKFMVYLQKENIIDESGMPKERFSAEFPKEGPSILRIQQVVRGDSAAYFCASSPPIGTGSYNEQFFGPGTRLTVL.

This rearrangement joins TRBV5-4 to TRBJ2-1; 7 nucleotides match TRBD2. The J segment lost 1 base and the V segment lost 1 base, leaving 11 bases of the junction unmatched. The CDR3 is 18 residues long. The germline gives CDR1 SGHNT, CDR2 YYREEE (reference sequence). In DNA form, the CDR3 reads TGTGCCAGCAGCTTGAGCCGCGACTCTAGCGGATCCTACAATGAGCAGTTCTTC. Its protein product is CASSLSRDSSGSYNEQFF.

DNA of the CDR3: TGTGCCAGTAGTATCCAGGGCGAGATGAACACTGAAGCTTTCTTT. Residues: CASSIQGEMNTEAFF. The chain couples TRBV19 to TRBJ1-1; a weak D match, TRBD1 (5 bases). Trimming removed 3 bases from V and 0 bases from J, with 11 bases in between. This CDR3 spans 15 amino acids. The germline V gene encodes CDR1 LNHDA and CDR2 SQIVND (reference sequence). The whole variable domain, filled in from reference TRBV19 and TRBJ1-1, reads DGGITQSPKYLFRKEGQNVTLSCEQNLNHDAMYWYRQDPGQGLRLIYYSQIVNDFQKGDIAEGYSVSREKKESFPLTVTSAQKNPTAFYLCASSIQGEMNTEAFFGQGTRLTVV.

This chain joins TRBV11-2 and TRBJ1-1; no definite D call. Germline loops: CDR1 SGHAT, CDR2 FQNNGV. The V and J ends lost 3 bases and 5 bases respectively, with 13 bases between them. There are 14 residues in the CDR3. CDR3 bases: TGTGCCAGCAGCTTTTTGAGAAAGACGACTGAAGCTTTCTTT. Translating it yields CASSFLRKTTEAFF.

This chain links TRBV10-1 with TRBJ2-3; maybe TRBD2 (6 bases). V lost 9 bases and J lost 7, with 14 bases in between. The CDR3 sequence is 12 residues long. Looked up from germline, CDR1 is WNHNN and CDR2 is SYGVQD (reference sequence). This CDR3 reads CASGTGGNTQYF. In DNA, the CDR3 is TGCGCCAGTGGGACCGGGGGAAATACGCAGTATTTT.

V is TRBV9 and J is TRBJ2-5; TRBD1 matches 9 bases. V was clipped by 3 bases and J by 5 bases; unmatched bases: 5. Germline V gene data show CDR1 as SGDLS and CDR2 as YYNGEE. CDR3 length: 14 amino acids. The chain's CDR3 is CASSGTGARETQYF. The DNA of the CDR3 is TGTGCCAGCAGCGGGACAGGGGCCCGGGAGACCCAGTACTTC.

V usage is TRBV19 and J usage is TRBJ2-7, with D unclear. V lost 4 bases, J lost 0 bases, and 10 bases lay in between. CDR1 and CDR2 (germline): LNHDA, SQIVND (reference sequence). The CDR3 extends over 14 amino acids. The CDR3 coding sequence is TGTGCCAGTAGTAGCCAGCGACCCTCCTACGAGCAGTACTTC. It encodes CASSSQRPSYEQYF.

This rearrangement joins TRBV6-1 to TRBJ1-6; 9 nucleotides align to TRBD1. The CDR3 has 14 residues. V lost 6 bases and J lost 6; bases outside the gene matches: 3. Germline V gives CDR1 MNHNS, CDR2 SASEGT. CDR3 in DNA: TGTGCCAGCAGCCTGGGACAGGGTAATTCACCCCTCCACTTT. Its translation: CASSLGQGNSPLHF.

The rearrangement links TRBV2 to TRBJ1-5; 7 nucleotides align to TRBD1. The CDR3 covers 16 residues. The germline gives CDR1 SNHLY, CDR2 FYNNEI. The trim removed 6 bases at V and 0 bases at J, leaving 8 bases unmatched. CDR3 nucleotide sequence: TGTGCCAGCAGAGGGGACAGCGGGTATAGCAATCAGCCCCAGCATTTT. Protein product: CASRGDSGYSNQPQHF.

The chain combines TRBV18 with TRBJ1-1, with 8 bases that match TRBD1. Trimming cost V 3 bases and J 2 bases; bases outside gene matches: 8. Germline lookup yields CDR1 KGHSH and CDR2 LQKENI. CDR3 length: 16 residues. The CDR3 loop reads CASSPLGQAVNTEAFF. The CDR3 DNA reads as TGTGCCAGCTCACCCTTGGGACAGGCCGTAAACACTGAAGCTTTCTTT.

V and J are TRBV5-4 and TRBJ1-5, with D maybe TRBD1 (6 bases). This CDR3 has 14 residues. Germline CDR1 and CDR2: SGHNT and YYREEE (reference sequence). Trimming pared 3 bases from V and 7 bases from J, leaving 14 bases between. For the CDR3, the DNA is TGTGCCAGCAGCTCCCGTACAGGGAACCAGCCCCAGCATTTT. Protein product: CASSSRTGNQPQHF.

The CDR3 here is CASSAQGARANVLTF. CDR3 DNA: TGTGCCAGCAGCGCACAGGGGGCCAGGGCCAACGTCCTGACTTTC. This chain uses TRBV11-2 with TRBJ2-6; TRBD1 matches 9 bases. CDR3 length: 15 residues. Germline V CDR1 and CDR2: SGHAT, FQNNGV. V lost 5 bases and J lost 5; bases outside the gene matches: 4.

Remarks on this clone: The conserved final phenylalanine or tryptophan is absent from the CDR3, which likely points to a read error. V and J are TRBV2 and TRBJ1-2; 8 bases are shared with TRBD1. The CDR3 extends over 14 amino acids. Germline V gene sequence: CDR1 SNHLY, CDR2 FYNNEI. V lost 6 bases and J lost 3; bases outside the gene matches: 6. Here the CDR3 DNA reads TGTGCCAGCAGCCTTCAGACAGGGGACTATGGCTACACCCTC. It yields the protein CASSLQTGDYGYTL.

The rearrangement joins TRBV29-1 to TRBJ1-2; D is ambiguous. Germline V lookup: CDR1 SQVTM, CDR2 ANQGSEA. Trimming took 5 bases from V and 4 from J, leaving 8 bases between them. The CDR3 covers 11 residues. CDR3 in amino acids: CSVSLSYGYTF. CDR3 coding DNA: TGCAGCGTTTCTCTGAGCTATGGCTACACCTTC.

The rearrangement joins TRBV9 to TRBJ2-7; D possibly corresponds to TRBD1 (5 bases). The germline CDR1 and CDR2 sequences are SGDLS and YYNGEE. The CDR3 sequence is 15 residues long. V lost 3 bases and J lost 0, with 13 bases in between. The CDR3 nucleotides are TGTGCCAGCAGCGCCGACAGTCAGTTCTCCTACGAGCAGTACTTC. It is translated as CASSADSQFSYEQYF.

The gene calls are TRBV7-9 and TRBJ2-5, with D maybe TRBD1 (6 bases). V was cut by 1 base and J by 7 bases, with 13 bases left in between. Germline V CDR1 and CDR2: SEHNR, FQNEAQ (reference sequence). CDR3 length: 14 residues. DNA of the CDR3: TGTGCCAGCAGCTTAGTTGGGGGCGCGGGGACCCAGTACTTC. It encodes CASSLVGGAGTQYF. The full variable domain, rest sourced from reference TRBV7-9 and TRBJ2-5, is DTGVSQNPRHKITKRGQNVTFRCDPISEHNRLYWYRQTLGQGPEFLTYFQNEAQLEKSRLLSDRFSAERPKGSFSTLEIQRTEQGDSAMYLCASSLVGGAGTQYFGPGTRLLVL.